The clone carrying this TCR beta chain was detected once. Its target is unknown. This entry is derived from a study of shared clonotypes between healthy human individuals. Study-wide findings and caveats: When compared with the clonotypes that were shared by all four sorted-subset donors, the non-shared clonotypes turned out to have lower generation probabilities.

The V gene end was trimmed by 4 bases and the J gene end by 0 bases; junction bases not matched to a gene: 3. Germline CDR1 reads SGHVS; CDR2 reads FNYEAQ. This CDR3 region has 16 residues. Profiled with immunoSEQ multiplex PCR; TCRdb holds only in-frame clones, not every one. The sample has around 2.1 million clones, approximately 94% seen once; the top ten hold about 0.13%. This sequence was found in a man aged 18 to 30 in good health. J is TRBJ2-2 and V is TRBV7-6; TRBD1 matches 9 bases. Specimen: naive CD4+ T cells sorted from blood. The subset denotes: CD45RA+ positively selected. CDR3: CASSSGTGTNTGELFF. Written as DNA, the CDR3 is TGTGCCAGCAGCTCCGGGACAGGGACGAACACCGGGGAGCTGTTTTTT.